The present T cell receptor beta chain was sequenced within a study of cytotoxic CD8 clonotypes in ibrutinib-treated CLL. Study-level results: Having risen at ibrutinib response, clonality had fallen back toward baseline by progression. In comparison with age-matched healthy donors, baseline clonality was higher and tracked circulating CD8+ T-cell counts.

Worth noting for this clone: Its antigen is not known.

TCRdb's copy holds only in-frame clones and misses some; the assay was immunoSEQ multiplex PCR. The sample has approximately 17,000 clones, 68% seen once; the top ten hold 15% to 20%. J gave up 4 bases and V 0 bases, and 11 bases lay outside the gene matches. Germline CDR1 and CDR2: LGHNA and YNFKEQ. The CDR3 has 18 residues. Material: PBMCs, obtained before ibrutinib treatment. The chain couples TRBV4-2 to TRBJ2-7; 11 positions agree with TRBD1. The source of this sequence is a human donor with chronic lymphocytic leukemia. CDR3 residues: CASSQDLGAGTGGYEQYF. In nucleotides, the CDR3 is TGTGCCAGCAGCCAAGATCTTGGAGCCGGGACAGGGGGTTACGAGCAGTACTTC.